The clone carrying this T cell receptor (beta chain) was counted only a few times. The data were obtained in a study of response to subunit inactivated influenza vaccine. Using its own MiXCR run on the RT-PCR reads, TCRdb lists one record per CDR3 protein. The sample lists 500,000 to 600,000 distinct CDR3 sequences, about 15% occurring once. The TCR was taken from a man aged 45-69 years who received an inactivated influenza vaccine. This specimen was CD4+ T cells sorted from PBMCs, taken less than 25 months after vaccination.

CDR3 loop: CASSLDGPSTGELFF. In nucleotides, the CDR3 is TGTGCCAGCAGCTTAGATGGTCCTTCCACCGGGGAGCTGTTTTTT. The chain employs TRBV7-9 and TRBJ2-2; unclear D gene. CDR1 is SEHNR and CDR2 is FQNEAQ in the germline V gene (reference sequence). The CDR3 covers 15 residues. Trimming cost V 1 base and J 4 bases, with 10 bases left between them.